The following is a T cell receptor (beta chain) sequence with its context. What it recognizes is unknown. The data were taken from a study of blood T cells in healthy people across ages. Study information: T cells yielded about one barcoded beta molecule per two cells through template switching. Overall study findings and caveats: Age advanced and TCR beta diversity per million T cells fell, roughly linearly. Percentage of naive T cells showed a strong correlation with TCR beta diversity.

It was with a sample-barcoded 5' primer and a J-beta primer mix that a second PCR of roughly 7 to 12 cycles was run. One entry per CDR3 protein, called by TCRdb with MiXCR from the 5' RACE reads. The data contain roughly 900,000 distinct CDR3 sequences, 48% of them singletons. Every sample gave at least 6 micrograms of total RNA when it was extracted. The sequenced sample consisted of blood. This clonotype was sampled from a man aged 25-45 years in good health.

The CDR3 DNA sequence: TGCAGCGCGATATACTCCTACAATGAGCAGTTCTTC. Protein product: CSAIYSYNEQFF. The rearrangement joins TRBV29-1 to TRBJ2-1; D is unclear. The germline V and J ends were trimmed by 7 bases and 0 bases, with 7 bases remaining between them. Germline V gene lookup returns CDR1 SQVTM and CDR2 ANQGSEA. The CDR3 runs 12 residues.